One sample yielded the 16 T cell receptor beta chains listed below, sequenced in a study of blood T cells in healthy people across ages. The second PCR ran roughly 7 to 11 cycles with a sample-barcoded 5' primer and J-beta primers. TCRdb independently ran MiXCR on the 5' RACE reads; one entry per CDR3 protein. The sample has 1.5 million to 2 million distinct CDR3 sequences, 34% seen once. Specimen: blood. The receptors shown here come from a woman in her thirties in good health.

The CDR3 sequence: CASSAHRVVTGELFF. The CDR3 region has the DNA TGTGCCAGCAGCGCCCACAGGGTGGTCACCGGGGAGCTGTTTTTT. This sequence joins TRBV9 and TRBJ2-2, with a possible D match to TRBD1 (6 bases). Germline V gives CDR1 SGDLS, CDR2 YYNGEE. CDR3 length: 15 residues. Trimming stripped 3 bases from V and 4 bases from J, with 13 bases between.

The J gene is TRBJ1-5, the V gene TRBV20-1; D not certain. Deletions cut 3 bases from V and 3 bases from J, with 9 bases between. The CDR3 consists of 13 residues. Germline V gene data show CDR1 as DFQATT and CDR2 as SNEGSKA (reference sequence). DNA for the CDR3: TGCAGTGCTAGTTCCGGGTACAATCAGCCCCAGCATTTT. This encodes CSASSGYNQPQHF.

On this clonotype: Its ends do not fully match the called genes, so a read error is possible. CDR3 sequence reads: CSAAELAGYQETPYF. CDR3 DNA: TGCAGTGCTGCCGAACTAGCGGGGTACCAAGAGACCCCGTACTTC. This rearrangement joins TRBV20-1 to TRBJ2-5; 10 nucleotides match TRBD2. This CDR3 is built from 15 residues. Germline-derived CDR1 and CDR2 are DFQATT and SNEGSKA (reference sequence).

The chain combines TRBV3-1 with TRBJ2-3; D is unresolved. V lost 4 bases, J lost 4 bases, and 6 bases lay in between. The CDR3 spans 12 residues. The germline gives CDR1 LGHDT, CDR2 YNNKEL (reference sequence). DNA of the CDR3: TGTGCCAGCAGCCCGAATCCAGATACGCAGTATTTT. Amino acid sequence: CASSPNPDTQYF.

The chain employs TRBV5-6 and TRBJ2-1; 7 positions match TRBD2. The germline V gene has CDR1 SGHDT and CDR2 YYEEEE. J lost 8 bases, V lost 4 bases, and 9 bases had no gene match. The CDR3 consists of 14 residues. The CDR3 DNA sequence: TGTGCCAGCAGCAGTGGACTAGTGGTCGATGAGCAGTTCTTC. Its protein product is CASSSGLVVDEQFF.

This clonotype was recorded at least ten times. The V gene is TRBV20-1, the J gene TRBJ1-6; D might be TRBD1 (5 bases). Between the trimmed V and J ends, which lost 4 bases and 7 bases, there was a span of 20 bases. Per the germline V gene, CDR1 is DFQATT and CDR2 is SNEGSKA (reference sequence). There are 16 residues in the CDR3. CDR3: CSATQGVPRGNSPLHF. In DNA form, the CDR3 reads TGCAGTGCTACCCAAGGAGTCCCCCGGGGCAATTCACCCCTCCACTTT.

This clonotype was counted a few times. The chain is built from TRBV2 and TRBJ2-6, with 9 bases identical to TRBD1. The length of the CDR3 is 18 residues. The V gene end was trimmed by 4 bases and the J gene end by 0 bases; junction bases not matched to a gene: 7. In germline, CDR1 is SNHLY, CDR2 FYNNEI. Written as DNA, the CDR3 is TGTGCCAGCAGTGGTGGACAGGGGCTCTACTCTGGGGCCAACGTCCTGACTTTC. Translation: CASSGGQGLYSGANVLTF.

Turning to this clonotype: One end of the junction varies from germline; a read error may be responsible. The gene calls are TRBV5-1 and TRBJ1-2, with TRBD1 as a possible D gene (5 bases). The CDR3 covers 13 residues. The V gene's germline CDR1 is SGHRS and CDR2 YFSETQ. CDR3 amino acids: CASSLDGAYGCTF. The CDR3 DNA reads as TGCGCCAGCAGCTTGGACGGGGCCTATGGCTGCACCTTC. Full variable domain (missing parts from reference TRBV5-1 and TRBJ1-2): KAGVTQTPRYLIKTRGQQVTLSCSPISGHRSVSWYQQTPGQGLQFLFEYFSETQRNKGNFPGRFSGRQFSNSRSEMNVSTLELGDSALYLCASSLDGAYGCTFGSGTRLTVV.

In this sample, this clonotype turned up a few times. This chain joins TRBV7-9 and TRBJ2-5; D unclear. The CDR3 runs 13 residues. Germline assignment: CDR1 SEHNR and CDR2 FQNEAQ (reference sequence). Deletions cut 2 bases from V and 4 bases from J, with 8 bases between. The CDR3 is CASSLLSSETQYF. The DNA of the CDR3 is TGTGCCAGCAGCTTATTATCCTCAGAGACCCAGTACTTC.

This clonotype was detected many times. This rearrangement joins TRBV27 to TRBJ2-5; D not certain. Germline V CDR1 and CDR2: MNHEY, SMNVEV (reference sequence). The V end was cut by 3 bases, the J end by 1 base, with 6 bases between. The CDR3 loop spans 13 amino acids. The CDR3: CASSFGLQETQYF. CDR3 DNA sequence: TGTGCCAGCAGTTTTGGGCTCCAAGAGACCCAGTACTTC.

The V gene is TRBV9, the J gene TRBJ2-5; 8 positions agree with TRBD2. CDR3 length: 15 amino acids. CDR1 is SGDLS, CDR2 YYNGEE, per germline. Trimming removed 2 bases from V and 4 bases from J; junction bases left unmatched: 7. The CDR3 DNA follows: TGTGCCAGCAGCGTCTTTGCGGGGGGTGGAGAGACCCAGTACTTC. It yields the protein CASSVFAGGGETQYF.

This clonotype was observed a single time. One junction end does not reproduce the germline sequence, and a read error may be involved. Written as DNA, the CDR3 is TGTACCAGCAGTTTGAACAGGAATCAGCCCCAGCATTTT. This gives the protein CTSSLNRNQPQHF. The chain couples TRBV27 to TRBJ1-5; the D gene is possibly TRBD1 (5 bases). Germline values: CDR1 MNHEY, CDR2 SMNVEV (reference sequence). The CDR3 is 13 amino acids.

This clonotype was seen ten or more times. The genes are TRBV29-1 and TRBJ2-1; perhaps TRBD1 as D (7 bases). This CDR3 comprises 14 residues. The V and J ends lost 5 bases and 3 bases respectively, with 14 bases between them. CDR1 and CDR2 (germline): SQVTM, ANQGSEA. The CDR3 coding sequence is TGCAGCGTTATAGGAGGGGGCAGCTACAATGAGCAGTTCTTC. This encodes CSVIGGGSYNEQFF.

In its sample, this clonotype was seen once. The chain carries TRBV20-1 and TRBJ1-2; D remains ambiguous. The CDR3 runs to 18 residues. With 6 bases removed from V and 4 bases from J, the gap between germline ends came to 30 bases. Germline CDR1 DFQATT, CDR2 SNEGSKA (reference sequence). The CDR3 region is CSATPPLNSLRPLYGYTF. CDR3 in DNA: TGCAGTGCAACCCCTCCCCTGAACAGTCTACGGCCCCTCTATGGCTACACCTTC.

This clonotype was detected only a few times. The chain links TRBV3-1 to TRBJ2-7, with D possibly matching TRBD2 (6 bases). With 5 bases removed from V and 0 bases from J, the gap between germline ends came to 11 bases. There are 14 residues in the CDR3. CDR1 and CDR2 (germline): LGHDT, YNNKEL (reference sequence). CDR3 region: CASSNRDFSYEQYF. The DNA of the CDR3 is TGTGCCAGCAGCAACCGGGACTTCTCCTACGAGCAGTACTTC.

This clonotype was detected a few times. The rearrangement joins TRBV18 to TRBJ1-2, with D maybe TRBD1 (6 bases). V was pared by 1 base and J by 4 bases, with 10 bases between. This CDR3 contains 14 residues. Germline loops: CDR1 KGHSH, CDR2 LQKENI. In DNA, the CDR3 is TGTGCCAGCTCACCACGACAGGACAGCTATGGCTACACCTTC. Translation gives CASSPRQDSYGYTF.